This is a list of T cell receptor beta chains from one sample in a study of regulatory T cells in long-lasting Graves disease. TCRdb processed the multiplex PCR reads anew with MiXCR; each CDR3 protein has one entry. The sample has approximately 350,000 distinct CDR3 sequences; approximately 15% are singletons. The sample was also reused in another study, on T cells in Graves' hyperthyroidism and ophthalmopathy.

This material consisted of peripheral blood mononuclear cells (PBMCs), taken at new diagnosis, from a patient treated with antithyroid drugs. The receptors originated from a man aged 40-50 years with Graves disease. Both conserved end residues are part of each CDR3. The D gene is left open where the match is weak. Expanded clones get a size class; other rows say once, few or many, or leave the size out.

clone_size	v_call	d_call	j_call	cdr3_nt	cdr3_aa
many	TRBV20-1	TRBD2	TRBJ2-5	TGCAGTGCTGGGAGGGAAGACGTTGATAAGGAGACCCAGTACTTC	CSAGREDVDKETQYF
NA	TRBV7-9	NA	TRBJ1-1	TGTGCCAGCACCGGGCCTTTGAACACTGAAGCTTTCTTT	CASTGPLNTEAFF
few	TRBV28	NA	TRBJ1-6	TGTGCCAGCATACCCACCGGGGAGCCCTATAATTCACCCCTCCACTTT	CASIPTGEPYNSPLHF
many	TRBV5-1	NA	TRBJ1-2	TGCGCCAGCAGAACCGGGACGGGTGACTATGGCTACACCTTC	CASRTGTGDYGYTF
many	TRBV27	NA	TRBJ1-2	TGTGCCAGCAGTTTAACTGGGGGCCTCGCGTATGGCTACACCTTC	CASSLTGGLAYGYTF
many	TRBV5-1	TRBD2	TRBJ2-7	TGCGCCAGCAGCTTGACTAGCGGGAACTCCTACGAGCAGTACTTC	CASSLTSGNSYEQYF
many	TRBV28	TRBD1	TRBJ1-5	TGTGCCAGCGAGGAGGGACAGCTCTATCAGCCCCAGCATTTT	CASEEGQLYQPQHF
NA	TRBV28	NA	TRBJ2-3	TGTGCCAGCAGTTCCTCTTACAGGGTTTTTCAAAGCACAGATACGCAGTATTTT	CASSSSYRVFQSTDTQYF
NA	TRBV18	NA	TRBJ1-4	TGTGCCAGCTCACCACTGGATACTGAAAAACTGTTTTTT	CASSPLDTEKLFF
many	TRBV6-5	TRBD1	TRBJ2-5	TGTGCCAGCAGTTACGAGGACAGGGCCCAAGAGACCCAGTACTTC	CASSYEDRAQETQYF
many	TRBV30	NA	TRBJ1-6	TGTGCCTGGAGTCGGGGAGACAGCAATTCACCCCTCCACTTT	CAWSRGDSNSPLHF
NA	TRBV9	NA	TRBJ2-1	TGTGCCAGCAGCGTAGCTCCCAGCAATGAGCAGTTCTTC	CASSVAPSNEQFF
many	TRBV10-2	NA	TRBJ2-2	TGCGCCAGCAGGAGGTTCGTGGACACCGGGGAGCTGTTTTTT	CASRRFVDTGELFF
NA	TRBV28	TRBD1	TRBJ1-2	TGTGCCAGCAGCACTAACAGGGGGCTCGGCTACACCTTC	CASSTNRGLGYTF
NA	TRBV4-2	NA	TRBJ1-2	TGCGCCAGCAGCCAAAAGGACGGGTATGGCTACACCTTC	CASSQKDGYGYTF
many	TRBV30	NA	TRBJ1-2	TGTGCCTGGAGTGTCGGAGGAGGCGACCTCTATGGCTACACCTTC	CAWSVGGGDLYGYTF
many	TRBV7-3	NA	TRBJ1-6	TGTGCCAGCAGCTTAAAAGGGGGTGATTCACCCCTCCACTTT	CASSLKGGDSPLHF
few	TRBV5-5	NA	TRBJ2-1	TGTGCCAGCAGCCCAAGCCCAACAGGATACAATGAGCAGTTCTTC	CASSPSPTGYNEQFF
few	TRBV6-4	TRBD2	TRBJ2-5	TGCGCCAGCAGGAGGGCCAGCGGGGGGACCCAGTACTTC	CASRRASGGTQYF
many	TRBV18	NA	TRBJ2-7	TGTGCCAGCTCACCGGGAACACAGGGTCGCGAGCAGTACTTC	CASSPGTQGREQYF
many	TRBV20-1	TRBD2	TRBJ2-3	TGCAGTGATAAGCATACACAGCGGGGGGGCTTAGAGTATTTT	CSDKHTQRGGLEYF
many	TRBV2	NA	TRBJ1-1	TGTGCCAGCATTCCCACAGGGAATGCTGAAGCTTTCTTT	CASIPTGNAEAFF
few	TRBV7-9	TRBD2	TRBJ2-1	TGTGCCAGCAGACCCGGGACTAGCGGGAGGGATGAGCAGTTCTTC	CASRPGTSGRDEQFF
many	TRBV4-1	NA	TRBJ2-6	TGCGCCAGCAGCCAACAGTCGGGGGCCTCTGGGGCCAACGTCCTGACTTTC	CASSQQSGASGANVLTF
many	TRBV7-9	TRBD2	TRBJ2-1	TGTGCCAGCAGTTCGCGGGGGGGAAAACTCAATGAGCAGTTCTTC	CASSSRGGKLNEQFF
NA	TRBV7-2	NA	TRBJ2-3	TGTGCCAGCAGCCCGCCCCCCTTGGGGGATACGCAGTATTTT	CASSPPPLGDTQYF
many	TRBV3-1	NA	TRBJ2-1	TGTGCCAGCAGCCAGATAGTCATCAGCTCCTACAATGAGCAGTTCTTC	CASSQIVISSYNEQFF
many	TRBV20-1	NA	TRBJ2-5	TGCAGTGCTTCGGGGGTCGGAGGAGAGACCCAGTACTTC	CSASGVGGETQYF
many	TRBV18	TRBD1	TRBJ1-2	TGTGCCAGCTCACCAGGACAGGGCTGGGGCTATGGCTACACCTTC	CASSPGQGWGYGYTF
many	TRBV2	NA	TRBJ1-6	TGTGCCAGCAGTGGGGAGGGATTCATGCATTCACCCCTCCACTTT	CASSGEGFMHSPLHF
few	TRBV10-3	NA	TRBJ1-2	TGTGCCATCAGTGGGGGTAACTATGGCTACACCTTC	CAISGGNYGYTF
NA	TRBV5-6	NA	TRBJ1-2	TGTGCCAGCAGCCCGATCAACAGCTATGGCTACACCTTC	CASSPINSYGYTF
many	TRBV7-2	TRBD1	TRBJ2-1	TGTGCCAGCAGCTTCGAGGACAGGGGGTGGAATGAGCAGTTCTTC	CASSFEDRGWNEQFF
NA	TRBV6-5	NA	TRBJ2-7	TGTGCCAGCAGTTTAACGGGACCCTCCTACGAGCAGTACTTC	CASSLTGPSYEQYF
many	TRBV2	TRBD2	TRBJ2-1	TGTGCCAGCAGTTTAAGCGGGGGGAACTACAATGAGCAGTTCTTC	CASSLSGGNYNEQFF
NA	TRBV6-2/TRBV6-3	NA	TRBJ1-5	TGTGCCAGCGTAAGCGGATATAGCAATCAGCCCCAGCATTTT	CASVSGYSNQPQHF
few	TRBV10-3	NA	TRBJ2-7	TGTGCCATCAGTGAGTCTCTGAACGAGCAGTACTTC	CAISESLNEQYF
many	TRBV7-2	TRBD1	TRBJ1-1	TGTGCCAGCAGCTTTCTTACAGGGGGCACTGAAGCTTTCTTT	CASSFLTGGTEAFF
NA	TRBV20-1	NA	TRBJ2-7	TGCAGTGCTAGAGATCCTCTATCCTACGAGCAGTACTTC	CSARDPLSYEQYF
many	TRBV5-1	TRBD2	TRBJ2-3	TGCGCCAGCCGGCTAGCGGGGGCTTACACAGATACGCAGTATTTT	CASRLAGAYTDTQYF
many	TRBV28	TRBD2	TRBJ2-1	TGTGCCAGCAGAATTGGGGCGGCGGGACTAGCGACCAATGAGCAGTTCTTC	CASRIGAAGLATNEQFF
NA	TRBV2	NA	TRBJ2-7	TGTGCCAGCAGTGAAAGGGGGAGGGGTTACGAGCAGTACTTC	CASSERGRGYEQYF
few	TRBV20-1	NA	TRBJ2-7	TGCAGTGCTCGTTACACCGGCCGAGGGGAGCAGTACTTC	CSARYTGRGEQYF
many	TRBV6-1	NA	TRBJ1-1	TGTGCCAGCAGAGCACTCCGACAAGGTGAAGCTTTCTTT	CASRALRQGEAFF
NA	TRBV9	NA	TRBJ2-3	TGTGCCAGCAGCGTAGAATCGAGGGGCAGCACAGATACGCAGTATTTT	CASSVESRGSTDTQYF
many	TRBV20-1	TRBD1	TRBJ1-6	TGCAGTGCCCCAGATCTGGGGGACAGGGGATCACCCCTCCACTTT	CSAPDLGDRGSPLHF